This T cell receptor (beta chain) was captured by sequencing in a study of T cells after yellow fever vaccination. Regarding the study as a whole: The bulk population could contribute abundant contaminating clonotypes to FACS-sorted repertoires. Across the CD4 and CD8 compartments, a small share of clonotypes was present in both.

The TCR cDNA carried a universal primer site and UMIs from 5'RACE template switching. TCRdb passed the 5' RACE reads through MiXCR, listing each CDR3 protein once. Among over 20,000 distinct CDR3 sequences listed, under 7% were seen once. The CDR3 extends over 16 amino acids. With V trimmed by 3 bases and J by 5 bases, 10 bases remained unmatched. CDR1 is DFQATT, CDR2 SNEGSKA, per germline (reference sequence). The receptor was derived from a man aged 30-40 years who received the YFV17D yellow fever vaccine. V and J are TRBV20-1 and TRBJ2-7; 13 bases are shared with TRBD2. Here the sequenced sample was PBMCs, either bulk or a sorted T-cell subset (CD4+, CD8+, memory, or dextramer-sorted; not recorded which), taken 15 days after the yellow fever booster vaccination. The CDR3 coding sequence is TGCAGTGCTAGTCCGAGGACTAGCGGGAGTTACGACGAGCAGTACTTC. It translates to CSASPRTSGSYDEQYF.